Sequencing of this TCR beta chain was carried out in a study of blood T cell repertoires in COVID-19 (dated by TCRdb to about 2020). Background for the entire study: Collaborator samples came from the United States, Italy and Spain and covered acute and convalescent phases of COVID-19. The repertoires were released in a freely available public database meant as a resource for research on the immune response to SARS-CoV-2. The samples were drawn from the first 160 participants of the ongoing ImmuneRACE study and from under 1,500 subjects provided by 6 global collaborators. The material from the prospective study consisted of cDNA or gDNA derived from T cells, B-cell-depleted T cells, or PBMCs. Where available, HLA class I and class II types were obtained from metadata supplied by the sample provider rather than from assay-based typing. Deeply sampled blood TCRbeta repertoires from subjects exposed to, actively infected with, or recovered from COVID-19 were included in the dataset. A de-identified subject ID, COVID-19 status, age in years and sex were almost always included in the sample metadata.

TCRbeta CDR3 regions were amplified from genomic DNA using the immunoSEQ Assay, a bias-controlled multiplex PCR. From the authors' description of their analysis: The number of nucleated cells in each sample was estimated by amplification of reference gene primers within the assay. To quantify the absolute abundance of each unique TCRbeta CDR3 rearrangement, sequence reads were collapsed and filtered. Productive Simpson clonality was computed per sample as the square root of Simpson's diversity index over productive rearrangements. TCRdb re-hosts the immuneACCESS table, in-frame sequences only. Its copies lack some clones; in the studies checked, an unresolved V gene accounts for under half of them, and the cause for the rest is not known. The V and J calls and clone size are taken from that table; D and trimming were inferred from the DNA. The sample contains approximately 250,000 clones, around 93% of them found a single time. The ten biggest clones cover about 3% of the sample.

In the prospective study, participants were about 18 to 100 years old, resided in about two dozen geographic areas of the United States, and were enrolled through a virtual design. To assign participants to cohorts, the prospective study relied on clinical history that participants themselves reported in a screening survey and a study questionnaire. A participant counted as exposed if, within 2 weeks of entering the study, that participant had been in contact with someone who had a PCR-confirmed or clinician-diagnosed COVID-19 case. In the prospective study, mobile phlebotomists collected whole blood, serum and a nasopharyngeal or oropharyngeal swab from each participant. Prospective study participants could optionally give additional blood draws and questionnaires over an approximately two-month period. Prospective study blood samples were shipped either frozen or at room temperature before DNA extraction.

Sequences SEHNR (CDR1) and FQNEAQ (CDR2) are obtained from the germline V gene (reference sequence). The CDR3 holds 14 amino acids from the cysteine to the phenylalanine. The only DNA kept is the CDR3, 42 bases in frame from the first base. V is reduced by 3 bases and J by 4 bases, leaving a spacing of 12 bases between them. Points the paper makes about the study in general: Clinical and demographic metadata were provided uncurated, with the amount varying by source and participant.

Turning to this clone: Its binding antigen is unknown. Base-call qualities are not available, and no considerably larger clone is one nucleotide away.

The clonotype was recovered from a man aged 40-50 years who had been exposed to COVID-19. The chain is made from TRBV7-9 and TRBJ1-2, with the D segment identity uncertain. The specimen was PBMCs or T cells enriched from blood (not recorded which). The DNA sequence follows: TGTGCCAGCAGCTTTGGGGAGAACGTCTATGGCTACACCTTC. Translation gives CASSFGENVYGYTF. The CDR3, completed at both ends by the reference TRBV7-9 and TRBJ1-2 genes, gives the full variable domain DTGVSQNPRHKITKRGQNVTFRCDPISEHNRLYWYRQTLGQGPEFLTYFQNEAQLEKSRLLSDRFSAERPKGSFSTLEIQRTEQGDSAMYLCASSFGENVYGYTFGSGTRLTVV.